The clone carrying this T cell receptor beta chain has more than one count but fewer than ten. No antigen is known for it. V was cut by 6 bases and J by 0 bases, with 19 bases left in between. The CDR3 spans 17 residues. The germline gives CDR1 SGHTS, CDR2 YDEGEE. The data originate from a study of beta chain features in type 1 diabetes. Study conclusions and caveats: People with Type 1 diabetes carried modestly yet significantly shorter TCRB CDR3s in all four CD4+ subsets. cDNA sequencing could over-represent cells with high TCR expression.

Sequencing targeted expressed TCRB transcripts, as all isolated RNA had been reverse transcribed. Here immunoSEQ multiplex PCR was the method, and the copy in TCRdb shows in-frame clones only, minus some. The table has about 660,000 clones, about 14% seen once. Material: naive CD4+ T cells from blood. The rearrangement links TRBV5-8 to TRBJ1-5, with a tentative D call TRBD1 (6 bases). This receptor was taken from a man younger than 35 with type 1 diabetes. CDR3 in DNA: TGTGCCAGCACCGTAGGGGGGGTATCTTTTAGCAATCAGCCCCAGCATTTT. Translating it yields CASTVGGVSFSNQPQHF.